A single sample gave rise to the 31 T cell receptor beta chains below, sequenced in a study of blood T cell repertoires in COVID-19 (dated by TCRdb to about 2020). Libraries were built with the immunoSEQ multiplex PCR assay. TCRdb stores this immuneACCESS table with in-frame sequences only. Part of the clones is absent; in the studies checked, under half of the shortfall reflects unresolved V genes, and no reason is known for the rest. For this sample there are approximately 190,000 clones; 82% appear just once. 7.8% of the sample rests with the top ten. The sample consisted of peripheral blood. The receptors come from a woman aged 60-75 years with COVID-19, enrolled during active disease.

V usage is TRBV27 and J usage is TRBJ1-6; TRBD1 agrees at 9 bases. The V segment lost 6 bases and the J segment 6 bases; nucleotides outside the gene matches: 3. The length of the CDR3 is 14 residues. CDR1 and CDR2 from the germline V gene are MNHEY and SMNVEV (reference sequence). CDR3 DNA sequence: TGTGCCAGCAGGCAACAGGGGGCTAATTCACCCCTCCACTTT. Its protein product is CASRQQGANSPLHF.

The J gene is TRBJ2-4, the V gene TRBV7-9, with D perhaps matching TRBD2 (6 bases). The CDR3 has 14 amino acids. V was pared by 2 bases and J by 3 bases, with 8 bases between. Germline-derived CDR1 and CDR2 are SEHNR and FQNEAQ (reference sequence). CDR3 in DNA: TGTGCCAGCAGCTTACCGGAGGGCAAAAACATTCAGTACTTC. It yields the protein CASSLPEGKNIQYF.

This chain uses TRBV7-2 with TRBJ2-7; possibly TRBD2 for D (5 bases). Germline V gene sequence: CDR1 SGHTA, CDR2 FQGNSA. The CDR3 has 15 amino acids. Deletions cut 0 bases from V and 5 bases from J, with 14 bases between. Here the CDR3 reads CASSLAGGPHHEQYF. The CDR3 coding sequence is TGTGCCAGCAGCTTAGCAGGCGGGCCCCACCACGAGCAGTACTTC.

The V gene is TRBV27, the J gene TRBJ1-1; 7 nucleotides agree with TRBD1. The CDR3 contains 13 residues. V trimming: 4 bases; J trimming: 12 bases; junction bases outside the gene matches: 11. Germline V gene lookup returns CDR1 MNHEY and CDR2 SMNVEV (reference sequence). The CDR3 protein is CASSSDRVGVPFF. CDR3 nucleotide sequence: TGTGCCAGCAGTTCCGACAGGGTGGGTGTTCCTTTCTTT.

The chain uses TRBV19 and TRBJ2-2; D unclear. With 5 bases removed from V and 2 bases from J, the gap between germline ends came to 9 bases. The CDR3 is 14 residues long. From germline, CDR1 is LNHDA and CDR2 SQIVND (reference sequence). This CDR3 reads CASSLTPNTGELFF. The CDR3 DNA sequence: TGTGCCAGTAGTCTGACACCTAACACCGGGGAGCTGTTTTTT. The entire variable domain, with the rest obtained from reference TRBV19 and TRBJ2-2, is as follows: DGGITQSPKYLFRKEGQNVTLSCEQNLNHDAMYWYRQDPGQGLRLIYYSQIVNDFQKGDIAEGYSVSREKKESFPLTVTSAQKNPTAFYLCASSLTPNTGELFFGEGSRLTVL.

The chain uses TRBV9 and TRBJ2-7; no clear D gene. In germline, CDR1 is SGDLS, CDR2 YYNGEE. Trimming stripped 1 base from V and 0 bases from J, with 14 bases between. The length of the CDR3 is 16 residues. Here the CDR3 DNA reads TGTGCCAGCAGCGTAACCTGGCAGGCGTCCTCCTACGAGCAGTACTTC. This gives the protein CASSVTWQASSYEQYF.

The chain is built from TRBV28 and TRBJ2-5, with D maybe TRBD1 (6 bases). This CDR3 is built from 15 residues. Germline V CDR1 and CDR2: MDHEN, SYDVKM. V was clipped by 5 bases and J by 5 bases, with 18 bases between them. The CDR3 loop reads CASSIQQGGVETQYF. The CDR3 nucleotides read TGTGCCAGCAGTATACAACAAGGGGGTGTGGAGACCCAGTACTTC.

The rearrangement uses TRBV28 and TRBJ1-3, with 11 bases fitting TRBD1. Germline CDR1 is MDHEN and CDR2 is SYDVKM. V trimming: 3 bases; J trimming: 4 bases; junction bases outside the gene matches: 5. The CDR3 has 16 amino acids. In DNA, the CDR3 is TGTGCCAGCAGTTTGGGGGACAGGGGGGGAGGAAACACCATATATTTT. It encodes CASSLGDRGGGNTIYF.

This rearrangement joins TRBV7-8 to TRBJ1-5, with TRBD1 as a possible D gene (5 bases). The CDR3 spans 16 residues. Germline CDR1 and CDR2: SGHVS and FQNEAQ. The germline V and J ends were trimmed by 3 bases and 10 bases, with 22 bases remaining between them. Here the CDR3 DNA reads TGTGCCAGCAGCTTTGGGACTTCCAGAACCCAAGTTCCCCAGCATTTT. Its protein is CASSFGTSRTQVPQHF.

The V call is TRBV9, the J call TRBJ2-2; 11 bases agree with TRBD1. The CDR3 is 16 amino acids. Germline CDR1 and CDR2: SGDLS and YYNGEE. V lost 3 bases and J lost 3; bases outside the gene matches: 4. CDR3 in amino acids: CASSGGQGADTGELFF. CDR3 DNA: TGTGCCAGCAGCGGCGGACAGGGGGCCGACACCGGGGAGCTGTTTTTT. Combining the CDR3 with reference TRBV9 and TRBJ2-2 gives the whole variable domain DSGVTQTPKHLITATGQRVTLRCSPRSGDLSVYWYQQSLDQGLQFLIQYYNGEERAKGNILERFSAQQFPDLHSELNLSSLELGDSALYFCASSGGQGADTGELFFGEGSRLTVL.

V is TRBV6-6 and J is TRBJ2-1, with D perhaps TRBD1 (6 bases). Germline loops: CDR1 MNHNY, CDR2 SVGAGI (reference sequence). The CDR3 covers 11 residues. V lost 5 bases, J lost 10 bases, and 9 bases lay in between. The CDR3 reads CASSQDREQFF. The CDR3 nucleotides are TGTGCCAGCAGTCAAGACAGGGAGCAGTTCTTC.

The chain is built from TRBV19 and TRBJ1-6; 7 positions match TRBD1. This CDR3 is 16 amino acids long. CDR1 and CDR2 (germline): LNHDA, SQIVND (reference sequence). Losses at the gene ends were 2 bases for V and 7 bases for J; bases not matched to a gene: 8. The CDR3 coding sequence is TGTGCCAGTAGTATACCAACGGGACAGCCCAATTCACCCCTCCACTTT. Translation gives CASSIPTGQPNSPLHF.

Of note for this clone: Distinct nucleotide sequences in the sample also encode this CDR3. This chain uses TRBV2 with TRBJ2-1, with TRBD2 matching 15 bases. The germline gives CDR1 SNHLY, CDR2 FYNNEI. The CDR3 totals 14 residues. V shed 5 bases and J 9 bases; nucleotides not matched to a gene: 2. The CDR3 is CASSTGLAGGEQFF. The CDR3 coding sequence is TGTGCCAGCAGTACGGGACTAGCGGGAGGTGAGCAGTTCTTC.

This clone was seen ten or more times. The chain couples TRBV9 to TRBJ1-1; D not resolved. The CDR3 sequence is 13 residues long. The V gene's germline CDR1 is SGDLS and CDR2 YYNGEE. Trimming left V 1 base short and J 3 bases short, with 7 bases between. CDR3 sequence reads: CASSVNGDTEAFF. CDR3 bases: TGTGCCAGCAGCGTAAACGGGGACACTGAAGCTTTCTTT.

V gene TRBV11-2 combines with J gene TRBJ1-2; tentative D call: TRBD1 (6 bases). The V gene lost 5 bases and the J gene lost 5 bases, with 12 bases spanning the gap. Germline CDR1 reads SGHAT; CDR2 reads FQNNGV. The CDR3 has 13 residues. The CDR3 DNA sequence: TGTGCCAGCAGCCCGGACAGTCTTTATGGCTACACCTTC. Residues: CASSPDSLYGYTF.

J is TRBJ1-2 and V is TRBV5-4, with D maybe TRBD1 (5 bases). The CDR3 runs 15 residues. V lost 4 bases and J 6 bases, leaving 19 bases between the germline ends. Germline V lookup: CDR1 SGHNT, CDR2 YYREEE (reference sequence). The CDR3 DNA reads TGTGCCAGCAGCCCTGACACCCGAAAAGGGGATGGCTACACCTTC. Its translation: CASSPDTRKGDGYTF.

This sequence joins TRBV11-2 and TRBJ2-2; TRBD1 aligns across 7 bases. Germline CDR1 SGHAT, CDR2 FQNNGV. The CDR3 loop spans 12 amino acids. V dropped 8 bases and J dropped 4; count of bases not matched to a gene: 1. CDR3 nucleotide sequence: TGTGCCAGCCGGACAGGCACCGGGGAGCTGTTTTTT. Translated: CASRTGTGELFF.

This rearrangement joins TRBV6-2 or TRBV6-3 to TRBJ2-3, with D possibly matching TRBD2 (6 bases). The CDR3 is 20 residues long. Germline V gene lookup returns CDR1 MNHEY and CDR2 SVGEGT. V shed 2 bases and J shed 0 bases, with 24 bases lying between them. As DNA, the CDR3 is TGTGCCAGCAGTTACCTTTCCCCCGGGGAGCGGGCCTTTAGCACAGATACGCAGTATTTT. This codes for CASSYLSPGERAFSTDTQYF.

A remark on this clone: Other DNA sequences of this sample code for an identical CDR3. The chain employs TRBV5-1 and TRBJ2-5; 7 bases are shared with TRBD1. Germline trimming cut 5 bases from V and 2 bases from J; bases unmatched to any gene: 6. This CDR3 spans 14 amino acids. Germline lookup yields CDR1 SGHRS and CDR2 YFSETQ. The chain's CDR3 is CASSTGQRQETQYF. The CDR3 nucleotides are TGCGCCAGCAGTACGGGACAGCGACAAGAGACCCAGTACTTC.

The chain combines TRBV19 with TRBJ2-5, with a possible D match to TRBD1 (6 bases). V was shortened by 0 bases and J by 5 bases, with 13 bases between the two germline ends. CDR3 length: 15 amino acids. Germline CDR1 and CDR2: LNHDA and SQIVND (reference sequence). CDR3 sequence reads: CASSIDGTGRETQYF. CDR3 DNA: TGTGCCAGTAGTATAGATGGAACAGGGCGGGAGACCCAGTACTTC.

The chain recombines TRBV6-6 with TRBJ1-1; a possible D gene is TRBD1 (6 bases). The V end lost 8 bases, the J end lost 0 bases, and 16 bases lay between the germline ends. The length of the CDR3 is 15 residues. Germline values: CDR1 MNHNY, CDR2 SVGAGI (reference sequence). CDR3 region: CASGGGNGMNTEAFF. In nucleotides, the CDR3 is TGTGCCAGCGGGGGGGGCAATGGGATGAACACTGAAGCTTTCTTT.

J is TRBJ1-2 and V is TRBV7-8; D is uncertain. V dropped 5 bases and J dropped 7 bases, with 8 bases sitting between them. CDR3 size: 11 residues. CDR1 and CDR2 from the germline V gene are SGHVS and FQNEAQ. Written as DNA, the CDR3 is TGTGCCAGCAGCCCTGGACTTGGCTACACCTTC. Residues: CASSPGLGYTF.

V gene TRBV4-1 combines with J gene TRBJ2-2; 7 nucleotides agree with TRBD1. Unmatched junction bases numbered 5, after V lost 0 bases and J lost 4 bases. The CDR3 has 16 residues. CDR1 and CDR2 (germline): MGHRA, YSYEKL. The CDR3 spells CASSQEGTAFTGELFF. CDR3 coding DNA: TGCGCCAGCAGCCAAGAGGGGACAGCTTTCACCGGGGAGCTGTTTTTT.

The chain carries TRBV23-1 and TRBJ1-3; 7 bases are a match to TRBD1. TRBV23-1 falls under the ORF class, with uncertain function. V was clipped by 8 bases and J by 1 base; unmatched bases: 8. The CDR3 runs to 15 residues. The CDR3 DNA follows: TGCGCCAGCTTGACCGGGACAGCGTCTGGAAACACCATATATTTT. Encoded protein: CASLTGTASGNTIYF.

The V call is TRBV5-5, the J call TRBJ2-1, with 9 nucleotides matching TRBD2. The CDR3 spans 15 residues. CDR1 is SGHKS, CDR2 YYEKEE, per germline (reference sequence). The trim removed 5 bases at V and 9 bases at J, leaving 12 bases unmatched. In DNA form, the CDR3 reads TGTGCCAGCAGTCTGGAGCCTAGCGGGGAGGGTGAGCAGTTCTTC. Translation: CASSLEPSGEGEQFF.

The chain is built from TRBV19 and TRBJ1-2; D is unclear. V gave up 4 bases and J gave up 4 bases, with 10 bases separating them. From germline, CDR1 is LNHDA and CDR2 SQIVND (reference sequence). The CDR3 spans 13 residues. The CDR3 DNA follows: TGTGCCAGTAGTACCTCAGATCTCTATGGCTACACCTTC. It translates to CASSTSDLYGYTF. The full variable domain, rest sourced from reference TRBV19 and TRBJ1-2, is DGGITQSPKYLFRKEGQNVTLSCEQNLNHDAMYWYRQDPGQGLRLIYYSQIVNDFQKGDIAEGYSVSREKKESFPLTVTSAQKNPTAFYLCASSTSDLYGYTFGSGTRLTVV.

The chain links TRBV5-1 to TRBJ2-1; TRBD1 aligns across 11 bases. The CDR3 covers 18 residues. The germline CDR1 and CDR2 sequences are SGHRS and YFSETQ. Germline trimming cut 4 bases from V and 6 bases from J; bases unmatched to any gene: 15. In nucleotides, the CDR3 is TGCGCCAGCAGCCCCGGGCGGGAGGTCGGGACAGGGGGCAATGAGCAGTTCTTC. This encodes CASSPGREVGTGGNEQFF.

The chain combines TRBV6-1 with TRBJ2-5, with a weak D call TRBD1 (6 bases). In germline, CDR1 is MNHNS, CDR2 SASEGT. The CDR3 extends over 15 amino acids. V lost 1 base and J 2 bases, leaving 11 bases between the germline ends. The CDR3 DNA sequence: TGTGCCAGCAGTGAAGGTTTACAGGGACAAGAGACCCAGTACTTC. Translation gives CASSEGLQGQETQYF.

The rearrangement uses TRBV6-1 and TRBJ2-1, with a possible D match to TRBD1 (5 bases). There are 14 residues in the CDR3. The germline gives CDR1 MNHNS, CDR2 SASEGT. The germline V and J ends were trimmed by 2 bases and 4 bases, with 9 bases remaining between them. CDR3 sequence reads: CASSETGAYNEQFF. CDR3 coding DNA: TGTGCCAGCAGTGAAACAGGTGCATACAATGAGCAGTTCTTC.

For the CDR3, the DNA is TGTGCCACCCAGCGGGAGTTCGCAGATACGCAGTATTTT. Protein sequence: CATQREFADTQYF. The chain employs TRBV19 and TRBJ2-3; 8 nucleotides align to TRBD2. Germline CDR1 is LNHDA and CDR2 is SQIVND (reference sequence). The junction had 7 bases not matched to a gene; V was cut back by 10 bases and J by 4 bases. This CDR3 is built from 13 residues.

This sequence joins TRBV5-6 and TRBJ1-3; D is ambiguous. Germline values: CDR1 SGHDT, CDR2 YYEEEE. The CDR3 extends over 15 amino acids. The V gene lost 2 bases and the J gene lost 0 bases, with 9 bases spanning the gap. CDR3 loop: CASSFRTVSGNTIYF. The CDR3, as DNA: TGTGCCAGCAGCTTTCGAACAGTCTCTGGAAACACCATATATTTT.